The clone carrying this T cell receptor beta chain turned up a few times. As yet, its antigen is unknown. The sample belongs to a study of vaccination effects on CD4 cells after COVID-19. Sequencing was performed with immunoSEQ multiplex PCR; in TCRdb, only in-frame clones are kept and a portion is missing. Seen here are 25,000 to 30,000 clones, 74% observed once, and the top ten hold 13% to 15%. Study results and caveats: The study got few convalescent patients and did not collect any early post-infection timepoints.

Antigen-specific CD4+ T cells were expanded (with viral peptide pools) by the ViraFEST assay ahead of sequencing. Following culture for under 12 days, CD4+ T cells were isolated. Either the mRNA-1273 or the BNT162b2 vaccine was given to participants as two doses. Vaccinated recipients, who were negative for nucleocapsid antibodies, had no history of SARS-CoV-2 infection. CDR1 and CDR2 from the germline V gene are LGHDT and YNNKEL (reference sequence). V was cut by 7 bases and J by 0 bases, with 12 bases left in between. The CDR3 extends over 14 amino acids. This chain links TRBV3-1 (or the pseudogene TRBV3-2) with TRBJ1-2; D not certain. The receptor was derived from a human donor who received a COVID-19 vaccine. Sequences were derived from CD4+ T cells from PBMCs cultured with HCoV-229E spike peptides, sampled after COVID-19 vaccination. In nucleotides, the CDR3 is TGTGCCAGCACCCCGACGCTCGCTAACTATGGCTACACCTTC. Translation: CASTPTLANYGYTF.